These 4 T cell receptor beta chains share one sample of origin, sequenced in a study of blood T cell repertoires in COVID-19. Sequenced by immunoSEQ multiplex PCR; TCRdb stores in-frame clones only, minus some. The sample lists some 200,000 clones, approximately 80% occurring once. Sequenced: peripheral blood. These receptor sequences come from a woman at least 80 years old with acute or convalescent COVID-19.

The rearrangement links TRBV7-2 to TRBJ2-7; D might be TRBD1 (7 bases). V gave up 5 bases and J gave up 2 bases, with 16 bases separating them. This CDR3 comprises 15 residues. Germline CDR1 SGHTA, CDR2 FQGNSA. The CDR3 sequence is CASSPAGQPTYEQYF. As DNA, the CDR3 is TGTGCCAGCAGCCCTGCGGGACAGCCTACCTACGAGCAGTACTTC.

CDR3 bases: TGTGCCAGCAGTTTAACAGGGGTGAGGGAGACCCAGTACTTC. Translation: CASSLTGVRETQYF. V is TRBV28 and J is TRBJ2-5; TRBD1 matches 7 bases. This CDR3 spans 14 amino acids. Germline V gene lookup returns CDR1 MDHEN and CDR2 SYDVKM. V lost 2 bases and J lost 5; bases outside the gene matches: 5.

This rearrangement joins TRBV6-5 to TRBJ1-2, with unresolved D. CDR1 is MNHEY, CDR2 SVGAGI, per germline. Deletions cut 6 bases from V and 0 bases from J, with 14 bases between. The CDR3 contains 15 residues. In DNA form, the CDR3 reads TGTGCCAGCAGCGGAGGACCGATAGCTAACTATGGCTACACCTTC. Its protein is CASSGGPIANYGYTF.

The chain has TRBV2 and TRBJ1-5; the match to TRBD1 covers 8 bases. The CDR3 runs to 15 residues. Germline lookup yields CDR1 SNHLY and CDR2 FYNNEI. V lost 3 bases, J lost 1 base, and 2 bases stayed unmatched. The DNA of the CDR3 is TGTGCCAGCAGTGAGGGACAGGCGAGCAATCAGCCCCAGCATTTT. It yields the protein CASSEGQASNQPQHF.